This T cell receptor beta chain was sequenced for a study of blood T cell repertoires in COVID-19. At the level of the study: COVID-19 samples from acute and convalescent phases originated in the United States, Italy and Spain. Sample material is recorded as cDNA or gDNA derived from T cells, B-cell-depleted T cells, or PBMCs.

Per the study methods: Reference gene primer amplification yielded estimated nucleated cell counts. Sequencing was performed with immunoSEQ multiplex PCR; in TCRdb, only in-frame clones are kept and a portion is missing. The D gene and trimming were derived from the DNA, and the V and J assignments and clone size from that table. The table includes about 58,000 clones, about 88% detected once. Trimming left V 4 bases short and J 0 bases short, with 7 bases between. Looked up from germline, CDR1 is LGHDT and CDR2 is YNNKEL (reference sequence). CDR3 size: 13 residues. The material sequenced was peripheral blood. The receptor was isolated from a woman aged 70-85 years with active COVID-19. The rearrangement uses TRBV3-1 (or the pseudogene TRBV3-2) and TRBJ2-7; D is ambiguous. This CDR3 reads CASSPTVSYEQYF. CDR3 nucleotide sequence: TGTGCCAGCAGCCCTACTGTCTCCTACGAGCAGTACTTC.